These 28 T cell receptor beta chains came from one sample sequenced in a study of CD8 T cells in Susac syndrome. cDNA came from around 0.5 to 1 ug RNA primed by random hexamers. Each CDR3 protein gets one entry after TCRdb re-called the immunoSEQ multiplex PCR reads with MiXCR. Of about 120,000 distinct CDR3 sequences listed, around 94% were seen once; the top ten hold 0.095% to 0.1%. Sequencing was carried out using CD4+ T cells from PBMCs. The receptors come from a human donor in good health.

The genes are TRBV25-1 and TRBJ2-1; no firm D call. Trimming took 10 bases from V and 0 from J, leaving 4 bases between them. Germline CDR1 and CDR2: MGHDK and SYGVNS. The CDR3 totals 11 residues. The CDR3 bases are TGTGCCACCTCCTCCTACAATGAGCAGTTCTTC. Its translation: CATSSYNEQFF.

In DNA form, the CDR3 reads TGTGCCAGCAGCCAAGGTTCGGCGGGACAGACCTACGAGCAGTACTTC. It yields the protein CASSQGSAGQTYEQYF. The chain joins TRBV4-2 to TRBJ2-7; tentative D call: TRBD1 (7 bases). This CDR3 region has 16 residues. Trimming removed 1 base at V and 2 bases at J, with 15 bases between. Germline CDR1 is LGHNA and CDR2 is YNFKEQ.

The V call is TRBV3-1, the J call TRBJ2-1; a weak D match, TRBD1 (6 bases). Trimming removed 4 bases from V and 3 bases from J, with 13 bases in between. The CDR3 totals 15 residues. The V gene's germline CDR1 is LGHDT and CDR2 YNNKEL (reference sequence). This CDR3 reads CASSRMGAGYNEQFF. The CDR3 bases are TGTGCCAGCAGCCGGATGGGGGCTGGCTACAATGAGCAGTTCTTC.

This sequence joins TRBV6-5 and TRBJ2-1, with 9 bases matching TRBD2. The length of the CDR3 is 17 residues. Per the germline V gene, CDR1 is MNHEY and CDR2 is SVGAGI. The ends lost 0 bases at V and 6 bases at J; junction bases unmatched: 9. CDR3 in DNA: TGTGCCAGCAGTTACTCCTCAGGGTCTAGCGGGATCAATGAGCAGTTCTTC. This gives the protein CASSYSSGSSGINEQFF.

This clonotype showed up just once. This chain joins TRBV7-9 and TRBJ2-2; weak D call: TRBD1 (6 bases). The CDR3 is 16 amino acids. The V end lost 6 bases, the J end lost 7 bases, and 21 bases lay between the germline ends. CDR1 and CDR2 (germline): SEHNR, FQNEAQ (reference sequence). This chain's CDR3 is CASRPVAQGMSGELFF. CDR3 sequence (DNA): TGTGCCAGCAGACCCGTAGCTCAGGGGATGAGCGGGGAGCTGTTTTTT.

The rearrangement joins TRBV25-1 to TRBJ2-5; 7 bases fit TRBD1. With V trimmed by 5 bases and J by 4 bases, 4 bases remained unmatched. CDR1 and CDR2 from the germline V gene are MGHDK and SYGVNS. This CDR3 has 13 residues. The CDR3 sequence: CASSRQGVETQYF. As DNA, the CDR3 is TGTGCCAGCAGTCGGCAGGGGGTAGAGACCCAGTACTTC. Supplemented by reference TRBV25-1 and TRBJ2-5, the full variable domain reads EADIYQTPRYLVIGTGKKITLECSQTMGHDKMYWYQQDPGMELHLIHYSYGVNSTEKGDLSSESTVSRIRTEHFPLTLESARPSHTSQYLCASSRQGVETQYFGPGTRLLVL.

The rearrangement uses TRBV10-3 and TRBJ2-2, with a possible D match to TRBD1 (8 bases). Germline assignment: CDR1 ENHRY and CDR2 SYGVKD. Trimming took 4 bases from V and 5 from J, leaving 17 bases between them. There are 16 residues in the CDR3. The CDR3 DNA reads TGTGCCATCAGTGGCGGGGGACAGGATAGAACCGGGGAGCTGTTTTTT. Protein sequence: CAISGGGQDRTGELFF.

The DNA for the CDR3 is TGTGCCAGCAGTTTATCGCTTTACCGGCCGGGGGGACTCGGGAAGACCCAGTACTTC. Its translation: CASSLSLYRPGGLGKTQYF. This chain joins TRBV28 and TRBJ2-5, with 7 bases identical to TRBD2. Germline loops: CDR1 MDHEN, CDR2 SYDVKM. This CDR3 comprises 19 residues. The junction had 20 bases not matched to a gene; V was cut back by 1 base and J by 6 bases.

The rearrangement uses TRBV5-6 and TRBJ2-5; no firm D call. The CDR3 covers 12 residues. V lost 4 bases and J lost 0, with 4 bases in between. CDR1 SGHDT and CDR2 YYEEEE come from the germline V gene. The CDR3 loop is CASSLYQETQYF. The CDR3 nucleotides are TGTGCCAGCAGCCTATACCAAGAGACCCAGTACTTC.

The chain recombines TRBV12-3 or TRBV12-4 with TRBJ2-3, with D unresolved. The ends were cut back, 7 bases at V and 2 bases at J, with 7 bases in the middle. This CDR3 is built from 12 residues. CDR3 loop: CASTDYTDTQYF. CDR3 coding DNA: TGTGCCAGCACTGATTACACAGATACGCAGTATTTT.

This chain links TRBV5-1 with TRBJ2-7; D perhaps matches TRBD2 (5 bases). Per germline, CDR1 SGHRS and CDR2 YFSETQ. This CDR3 is 15 amino acids long. The V gene lost 0 bases and the J gene lost 1 base, with 11 bases spanning the gap. The CDR3 region is CASSLDGEGSYEQYF. The DNA of the CDR3 is TGCGCCAGCAGCTTGGATGGAGAGGGATCCTACGAGCAGTACTTC.

This clonotype was seen only a few times. The chain uses TRBV5-1 and TRBJ2-1; D is uncertain. CDR3 length equals 14 residues. Germline V gene lookup returns CDR1 SGHRS and CDR2 YFSETQ. Between the trimmed V and J ends, which lost 0 bases and 8 bases, there was a span of 12 bases. DNA of the CDR3: TGCGCCAGCAGCTTGGGGGCTAGAAGGGATGAGCAGTTCTTC. This gives the protein CASSLGARRDEQFF.

The rearrangement joins TRBV3-1 to TRBJ2-1; 9 bases map to TRBD2. CDR3 size: 17 residues. In germline, CDR1 is LGHDT, CDR2 YNNKEL (reference sequence). V shed 1 base, J shed 4 bases, and the junction held 8 bases outside the gene matches. The CDR3 coding sequence is TGTGCCAGCAGCCAAGTAAGTTTAGCGGGAGTTTACAATGAGCAGTTCTTC. It specifies CASSQVSLAGVYNEQFF.

The chain uses TRBV7-9 and TRBJ2-2, with 8 nucleotides matching TRBD1. Trimming cost V 5 bases and J 6 bases; bases outside gene matches: 8. CDR3 length: 15 amino acids. Looked up from germline, CDR1 is SEHNR and CDR2 is FQNEAQ (reference sequence). The chain's CDR3 is CASSRATGEAGELFF. The CDR3 region has the DNA TGTGCCAGCAGCCGCGCGACAGGGGAGGCCGGGGAGCTGTTTTTT.

V and J are TRBV25-1 and TRBJ2-3; D tentatively fits TRBD1 or TRBD2 (5 bases each). With 10 bases removed from V and 0 bases from J, the gap between germline ends came to 11 bases. This CDR3 has 13 residues. Germline CDR1 MGHDK, CDR2 SYGVNS. This CDR3 reads CAIGTDSTDTQYF. The CDR3, as DNA: TGTGCCATCGGGACGGATAGCACAGATACGCAGTATTTT.

The chain joins TRBV3-1 to TRBJ2-1, with 13 nucleotides matching TRBD2. Germline CDR1 and CDR2: LGHDT and YNNKEL (reference sequence). Trimming cost V 3 bases and J 10 bases; bases outside gene matches: 6. The CDR3 covers 15 residues. The CDR3 region has the DNA TGTGCCAGCAGCCAGGGACTAGCGGGACCGACGGAGCAGTTCTTC. Its protein is CASSQGLAGPTEQFF.

This chain uses TRBV30 with TRBJ2-4; 7 bases line up with TRBD2. Germline V gene sequence: CDR1 GTSNPN, CDR2 SVGIG (reference sequence). The CDR3 is made up of 15 amino acids. With V trimmed by 0 bases and J by 3 bases, 5 bases remained unmatched. CDR3: CAWSVGGAGKNIQYF. The CDR3, as DNA: TGTGCCTGGAGTGTGGGAGGGGCAGGCAAAAACATTCAGTACTTC. The full variable domain, in which reference TRBV30 and TRBJ2-4 provide the parts outside the CDR3, is SQTIHQWPATLVQPVGSPLSLECTVEGTSNPNLYWYRQAAGRGLQLLFYSVGIGQISSEVPQNLSASRPQDRQFILSSKKLLLSDSGFYLCAWSVGGAGKNIQYFGAGTRLSVL.

The chain employs TRBV28 and TRBJ2-7; D is uncertain. With 0 bases removed from V and 3 bases from J, the gap between germline ends came to 3 bases. Germline V CDR1 and CDR2: MDHEN, SYDVKM. The CDR3 loop spans 12 amino acids. The CDR3 protein is CASSLWYYEQYF. The CDR3 DNA follows: TGTGCCAGCAGTTTATGGTACTACGAGCAGTACTTC.

The V and J genes are TRBV12-3 or TRBV12-4 and TRBJ2-2; D tentatively reads TRBD1 or TRBD2 (6 bases each). V shed 3 bases and J shed 7 bases, with 15 bases lying between them. CDR3 length: 15 residues. The CDR3 loop is CASSFRAGEVGELFF. The CDR3 region has the DNA TGTGCCAGCAGTTTTCGGGCAGGGGAGGTCGGGGAGCTGTTTTTT.

The chain is built from TRBV19 and TRBJ2-1, with 9 bases lining up with TRBD1. CDR3 length: 16 residues. V lost 6 bases, J lost 10 bases, and 16 bases stayed unmatched. CDR1 and CDR2 from the germline V gene are LNHDA and SQIVND (reference sequence). CDR3 DNA: TGTGCCAGTAGCCACCTGCCGGGACAGGGTTCACGGGAGCAGTTCTTC. It translates to CASSHLPGQGSREQFF. The variable domain in full, with the rest retrieved from reference TRBV19 and TRBJ2-1, is DGGITQSPKYLFRKEGQNVTLSCEQNLNHDAMYWYRQDPGQGLRLIYYSQIVNDFQKGDIAEGYSVSREKKESFPLTVTSAQKNPTAFYLCASSHLPGQGSREQFFGPGTRLTVL.

The chain is built from TRBV3-1 and TRBJ2-2; maybe TRBD1 (6 bases). V lost 4 bases and J lost 5, with 8 bases in between. The CDR3 contains 13 residues. Germline-derived CDR1 and CDR2 are LGHDT and YNNKEL (reference sequence). The CDR3 protein is CASSLTGTGELFF. The CDR3 bases are TGTGCCAGCAGCCTAACAGGGACCGGGGAGCTGTTTTTT. Variable domain in full (rest from reference TRBV3-1 and TRBJ2-2): DTAVSQTPKYLVTQMGNDKSIKCEQNLGHDTMYWYKQDSKKFLKIMFSYNNKELIINETVPNRFSPKSPDKAHLNLHINSLELGDSAVYFCASSLTGTGELFFGEGSRLTVL.

V and J are TRBV6-6 and TRBJ2-7; 12 positions match TRBD1. After removal of 6 bases from V and 6 bases from J, the junction contained 6 bases not matched to a gene. This CDR3 has 14 amino acids. Germline CDR1 MNHNY, CDR2 SVGAGI (reference sequence). DNA for the CDR3: TGTGCCAGCAGCACCGGGACAGGGGGCGGCGAGCAGTACTTC. This gives the protein CASSTGTGGGEQYF.

The V and J genes are TRBV10-3 and TRBJ2-5; tentative D call: TRBD1 (5 bases). Looked up from germline, CDR1 is ENHRY and CDR2 is SYGVKD. The germline V and J ends were trimmed by 3 bases and 1 base, with 9 bases remaining between them. The CDR3 consists of 14 residues. The CDR3 region has the DNA TGTGCCATCAGTGAAGGGGCAGCCCAAGAGACCCAGTACTTC. It encodes CAISEGAAQETQYF.

This clonotype was detected a few times. The chain employs TRBV3-1 and TRBJ2-5, with D unclear. Trimming cost V 1 base and J 4 bases, with 4 bases left between them. The CDR3 sequence is 12 residues long. The germline V gene has CDR1 LGHDT and CDR2 YNNKEL (reference sequence). Here the CDR3 reads CASSQAGETQYF. The CDR3 DNA is TGTGCCAGCAGCCAAGCGGGAGAGACCCAGTACTTC.

The chain is built from TRBV5-1 and TRBJ2-1; D is uncertain. CDR3 length equals 12 residues. V lost 6 bases and J 14 bases, leaving 18 bases between the germline ends. Germline CDR1 is SGHRS and CDR2 is YFSETQ. Here the CDR3 DNA reads TGCGCCAGCATGGAGAGTCGTCTAGAGAAGTTCTTC. Amino acid sequence: CASMESRLEKFF.

This chain connects TRBV6-1 to TRBJ2-7; D gene unclear. The CDR3 has 17 residues. V lost 5 bases, J lost 1 base, and 21 bases lay in between. Germline assignment: CDR1 MNHNS and CDR2 SASEGT. In DNA, the CDR3 is TGTGCCAGCAGTCGCGAATTCACCGGGTTTTATTCCTACGAGCAGTACTTC. This codes for CASSREFTGFYSYEQYF.

The chain employs TRBV5-1 and TRBJ1-1, with D unresolved. This CDR3 comprises 14 residues. With 0 bases removed from V and 0 bases from J, the gap between germline ends came to 6 bases. Germline V gives CDR1 SGHRS, CDR2 YFSETQ. The CDR3 coding sequence is TGCGCCAGCAGCTTGGTAGGGCTGAACACTGAAGCTTTCTTT. Residues: CASSLVGLNTEAFF.

The chain links TRBV4-1 to TRBJ2-7, with a possible D match to TRBD1 (6 bases). Deletions cut 0 bases from V and 7 bases from J, with 16 bases between. This CDR3 has 15 amino acids. Germline assignment: CDR1 MGHRA and CDR2 YSYEKL. The CDR3 DNA reads TGCGCCAGCAGCCAAGAAGGCCGGACAGTCGGGGAGCAGTACTTC. Protein: CASSQEGRTVGEQYF.